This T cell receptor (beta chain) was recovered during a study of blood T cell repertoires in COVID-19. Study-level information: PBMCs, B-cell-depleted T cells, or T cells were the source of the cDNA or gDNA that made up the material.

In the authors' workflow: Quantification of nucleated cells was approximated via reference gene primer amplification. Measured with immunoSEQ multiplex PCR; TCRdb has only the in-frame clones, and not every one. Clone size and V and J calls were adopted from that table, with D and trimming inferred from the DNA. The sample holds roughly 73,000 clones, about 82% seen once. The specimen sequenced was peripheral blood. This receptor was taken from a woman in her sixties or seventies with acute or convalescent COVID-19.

This chain's CDR3 is CASSLGMTTGRGLAQHF. For the CDR3, the DNA is TGTGCCAGTAGCCTAGGTATGACGACAGGGAGAGGTCTGGCCCAGCATTTT. V is TRBV19 and J is TRBJ1-5, with 7 bases that match TRBD1. V lost 6 bases to trimming and J lost 11 bases; unmatched junction nucleotides: 22. The germline V gene encodes CDR1 LNHDA and CDR2 SQIVND (reference sequence). CDR3 size: 17 residues.